This T cell receptor (beta chain) was sequenced during a study of shared clonotypes between healthy human individuals. Study results and limitations: On the whole, naive subsets had larger estimated richness than memory subsets had.

Germline V gene lookup returns CDR1 SGHTA and CDR2 FQGNSA. The CDR3 covers 14 residues. V was trimmed by 4 bases and J by 3 bases, leaving 9 bases between them. A word on this clone: The target antigen is unknown.

The protocol was immunoSEQ multiplex PCR, while the TCRdb copy is restricted to in-frame clones and leaves out a portion. There are about 2.3 million clones in the sample; over 90% occur only once, and roughly 0.36% lies in the top ten. The sequencing sample was made of naive CD4+ T cells from PBMCs. Indicated subset: CD45RA+ positively selected. The chain couples TRBV7-2 to TRBJ2-2; the D call may be TRBD1 or TRBD2 (5 bases each). The clonotype was recovered from a man between 18 and 29 years old in good health. Some clones in this sample may be carry-over from other donors' samples. CDR3 loop: CASSSEGYTGELFF. The CDR3 DNA sequence: TGTGCCAGCAGCTCCGAGGGGTACACCGGGGAGCTGTTTTTT.